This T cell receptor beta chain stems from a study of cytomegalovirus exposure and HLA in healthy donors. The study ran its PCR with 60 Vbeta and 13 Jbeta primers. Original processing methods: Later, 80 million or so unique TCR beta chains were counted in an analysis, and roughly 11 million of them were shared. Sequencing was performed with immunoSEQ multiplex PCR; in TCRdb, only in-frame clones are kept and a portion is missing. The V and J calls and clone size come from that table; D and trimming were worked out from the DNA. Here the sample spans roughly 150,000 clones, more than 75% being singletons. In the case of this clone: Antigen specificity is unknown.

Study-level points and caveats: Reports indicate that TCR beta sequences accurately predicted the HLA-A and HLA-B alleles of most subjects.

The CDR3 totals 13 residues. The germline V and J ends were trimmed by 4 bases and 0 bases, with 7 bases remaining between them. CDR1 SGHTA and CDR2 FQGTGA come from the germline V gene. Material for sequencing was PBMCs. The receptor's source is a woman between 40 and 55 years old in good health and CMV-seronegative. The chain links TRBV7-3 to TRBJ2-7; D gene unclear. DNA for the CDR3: TGTGCCAGCAGCTCTACCCACTCCTACGAGCAGTACTTC. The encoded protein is CASSSTHSYEQYF. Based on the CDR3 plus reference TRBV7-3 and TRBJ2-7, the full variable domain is GAGVSQTPSNKVTEKGKYVELRCDPISGHTALYWYRQSLGQGPEFLIYFQGTGAADDSGLPNDRFFAVRPEGSVSTLKIQRTERGDSAVYLCASSSTHSYEQYFGPGTRLTVT.